What follows are 17 T cell receptor beta chains derived from one specimen sequenced in a study of T cell responses to AZD1222 COVID-19 vaccine. Generated by immunoSEQ multiplex PCR, the TCRdb table keeps only in-frame clones and is missing some. The repertoire consists of 140,000 to 150,000 clones, with roughly 90% occurring once and the leading ten covering roughly 3%. The sequencing used peripheral blood, collected 28 days after the second AZD1222 dose. These receptors were collected from an adult who received the AZD1222 COVID-19 vaccine.

The J gene is TRBJ2-7, the V gene TRBV25-1, with a weak D call TRBD1 (5 bases). This CDR3 comprises 13 residues. CDR1 is MGHDK, CDR2 SYGVNS, per germline. V shed 7 bases and J shed 0 bases, with 10 bases lying between them. The CDR3 nucleotides are TGTGCCAGCACCCCAGACAGCTCCTACGAGCAGTACTTC. Amino acids: CASTPDSSYEQYF.

The chain employs TRBV13 and TRBJ1-1, with 8 positions matching TRBD1. This CDR3 region has 14 residues. The germline V gene encodes CDR1 PRHDT and CDR2 FYEKMQ (reference sequence). V shed 1 base, J shed 8 bases, and the junction held 6 bases outside the gene matches. CDR3 nucleotide sequence: TGTGCCAGCAGCTTAGTCAGGGGGCTGCAAGAAGCTTTCTTT. It specifies CASSLVRGLQEAFF.

The genes are TRBV27 and TRBJ2-1, with 9 bases that match TRBD2. The germline V gene has CDR1 MNHEY and CDR2 SMNVEV (reference sequence). V lost 3 bases, J lost 4 bases, and 10 bases stayed unmatched. This CDR3 region has 17 residues. The CDR3 sequence: CASSFSVSAGGYNEQFF. CDR3 DNA: TGTGCCAGCAGTTTTTCCGTCAGCGCGGGAGGGTACAATGAGCAGTTCTTC.

This rearrangement joins TRBV4-3 to TRBJ2-7; 8 bases align to TRBD2. Germline V CDR1 and CDR2: LGHNA, YSLEER. CDR3 length equals 14 residues. V dropped 4 bases and J dropped 3; count of bases not matched to a gene: 5. CDR3 amino acids: CASSPERESYEQYF. Written as DNA, the CDR3 is TGCGCCAGCAGCCCCGAGCGGGAGAGCTACGAGCAGTACTTC.

The chain uses TRBV29-1 and TRBJ1-2, with D perhaps TRBD1 (5 bases). Per germline, CDR1 SQVTM and CDR2 ANQGSEA. The CDR3 is 12 amino acids. With 6 bases removed from V and 5 bases from J, the gap between germline ends came to 13 bases. This CDR3 is CSVGGYLYGYTF. The CDR3 DNA is TGCAGCGTGGGGGGTTACTTGTATGGCTACACCTTC.

The chain joins TRBV11-3 to TRBJ2-3, with D possibly being TRBD1 or TRBD2 (5 bases each). This CDR3 comprises 15 residues. Germline CDR1 reads SGHNT; CDR2 reads YENEEA. V was trimmed by 5 bases and J by 2 bases, leaving 14 bases between them. CDR3 DNA: TGTGCCAGCAGCAACCCTGGGGGAAACACAGATACGCAGTATTTT. It translates to CASSNPGGNTDTQYF.

This clone was found once. The V call is TRBV10-3, the J call TRBJ1-6; the D is unclear. The CDR3 sequence is 14 residues long. The V gene lost 0 bases and the J gene lost 6 bases, with 6 bases spanning the gap. Germline V gene lookup returns CDR1 ENHRY and CDR2 SYGVKD. CDR3: CAISESMGNSPLHF. As DNA, the CDR3 is TGTGCCATCAGTGAGTCCATGGGTAATTCACCCCTCCACTTT.

This clone has only one observation. The chain couples TRBV15 to TRBJ1-3, with D possibly TRBD1 on 6 matching bases. This CDR3 comprises 14 residues. V lost 7 bases and J lost 2, with 12 bases in between. CDR1 and CDR2 (germline): LNHNV, YYDKDF (reference sequence). This chain's CDR3 is CATTAGEAGNTIYF. CDR3 sequence (DNA): TGTGCCACCACCGCAGGGGAAGCTGGAAACACCATATATTTT.

V gene TRBV19 combines with J gene TRBJ1-5, with a weak D call TRBD1 (5 bases). Per the germline V gene, CDR1 is LNHDA and CDR2 is SQIVND (reference sequence). V was shortened by 7 bases and J by 0 bases, with 16 bases between the two germline ends. The CDR3 runs to 16 residues. The chain's CDR3 is CASKMGLGSSNQPQHF. CDR3 nucleotides: TGTGCCAGTAAAATGGGGCTGGGGTCTAGCAATCAGCCCCAGCATTTT.

The chain is built from TRBV30 and TRBJ2-1; no clear D. V was cut by 4 bases and J by 6 bases, with 10 bases left in between. This CDR3 has 12 residues. The germline V gene has CDR1 GTSNPN and CDR2 SVGIG (reference sequence). CDR3 sequence reads: CAWIPWTNEQFF. The DNA for the CDR3 is TGTGCCTGGATCCCCTGGACCAATGAGCAGTTCTTC.

This clone has just a few counts. At the DNA level, this CDR3 is encoded by other sequences in the same sample as well. The chain combines TRBV9 with TRBJ1-3; TRBD1 aligns across 7 bases. Germline values: CDR1 SGDLS, CDR2 YYNGEE. J lost 0 bases, V lost 3 bases, and 3 bases had no gene match. The CDR3 has 15 residues. CDR3: CASSAAGGSGNTIYF. The CDR3 DNA is TGTGCCAGCAGCGCCGCAGGGGGCTCTGGAAACACCATATATTTT.

The chain carries TRBV7-2 and TRBJ1-2; 7 bases map to TRBD1. The junction had 21 bases not matched to a gene; V was cut back by 10 bases and J by 4 bases. CDR3 length: 17 residues. Germline-derived CDR1 and CDR2 are SGHTA and FQGNSA. CDR3 protein: CAIGKGAGWLLGYGYTF. CDR3 in DNA: TGTGCCATCGGCAAGGGGGCAGGTTGGCTATTGGGCTATGGCTACACCTTC.

This clone was seen only once. The chain combines TRBV28 with TRBJ1-2, with 7 positions matching TRBD1. This CDR3 spans 16 amino acids. The germline CDR1 and CDR2 sequences are MDHEN and SYDVKM. The V segment lost 5 bases and the J segment 4 bases; nucleotides outside the gene matches: 13. CDR3 sequence: CASSPPGTARIYGYTF. As DNA, the CDR3 is TGTGCCAGCAGTCCACCAGGGACAGCACGAATCTATGGCTACACCTTC.

This clone was counted once. The chain recombines TRBV11-3 with TRBJ2-2; TRBD1 might be the D (5 bases). V lost 5 bases and J 7 bases, leaving 14 bases between the germline ends. The germline V gene encodes CDR1 SGHNT and CDR2 YENEEA. There are 14 residues in the CDR3. The CDR3 loop reads CASSGQGFSGELFF. The CDR3 DNA follows: TGTGCCAGCAGCGGGCAGGGTTTCAGCGGGGAGCTGTTTTTT.

DNA for the CDR3: TGTGCCAGCAGGGACCCTCAGGGAGGGAAGAATTCACCCCTCCACTTT. Protein product: CASRDPQGGKNSPLHF. The J gene is TRBJ1-6, the V gene TRBV5-4; TRBD1 might be the D (5 bases). Trimming removed 5 bases at V and 7 bases at J, with 19 bases between. This CDR3 contains 16 residues. The germline CDR1 and CDR2 sequences are SGHNT and YYREEE (reference sequence).

CDR3 bases: TGTGCCGCTGGCGCGCAGTATTTT. It specifies CAAGAQYF. J is TRBJ2-3 and V is TRBV27; no reliable D call. This CDR3 is 8 amino acids long. V lost 11 bases and J 10 bases, leaving 7 bases between the germline ends. The germline V gene has CDR1 MNHEY and CDR2 SMNVEV (reference sequence).

This clone was picked up one time. V gene TRBV30 combines with J gene TRBJ1-1; D gene unclear. The CDR3 has 13 residues. Germline CDR1 is GTSNPN and CDR2 is SVGIG (reference sequence). Deletions cut 6 bases from V and 0 bases from J, with 11 bases between. CDR3 amino acids: CACQPTVNTEAFF. CDR3 in DNA: TGTGCCTGTCAGCCGACGGTGAACACTGAAGCTTTCTTT. Full variable domain (missing parts from reference TRBV30 and TRBJ1-1): SQTIHQWPATLVQPVGSPLSLECTVEGTSNPNLYWYRQAAGRGLQLLFYSVGIGQISSEVPQNLSASRPQDRQFILSSKKLLLSDSGFYLCACQPTVNTEAFFGQGTRLTVV.